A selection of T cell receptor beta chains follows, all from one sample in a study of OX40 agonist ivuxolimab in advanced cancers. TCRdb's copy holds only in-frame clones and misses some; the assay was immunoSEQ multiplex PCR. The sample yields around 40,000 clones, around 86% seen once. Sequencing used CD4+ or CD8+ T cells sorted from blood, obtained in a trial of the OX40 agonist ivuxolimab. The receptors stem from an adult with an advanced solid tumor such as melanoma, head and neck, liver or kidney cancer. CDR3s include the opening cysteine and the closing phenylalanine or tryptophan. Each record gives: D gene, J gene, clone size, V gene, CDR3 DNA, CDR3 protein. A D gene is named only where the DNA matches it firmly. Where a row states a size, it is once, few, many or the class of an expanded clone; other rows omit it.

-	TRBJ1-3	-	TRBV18	TGTGCCAGCTCACCACCTCGCGAGGACTCTGGAAACACCATATATTTT	CASSPPREDSGNTIYF
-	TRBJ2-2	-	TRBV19	TGTGCCAGTAGGGGGCCCCTAAGGAGCGGGGAGCTGTTTTTT	CASRGPLRSGELFF
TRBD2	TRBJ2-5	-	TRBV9	TGTGCCAGCAGCGTAGAACAGCGGGGGACCCAGTACTTC	CASSVEQRGTQYF
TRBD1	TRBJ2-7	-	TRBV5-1	TGCGCCAGCAGCTTGACAGGGGACGAGCAGTACTTC	CASSLTGDEQYF
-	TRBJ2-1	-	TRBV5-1	TGCGCCAGCAGCTTGGTTCCAGGGAAGGGCTACAATGAGCAGTTCTTC	CASSLVPGKGYNEQFF
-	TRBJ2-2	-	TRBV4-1	TGCGCCAGCAGCCAAGGAACTGGTGCCGACACCGGGGAGCTGTTTTTT	CASSQGTGADTGELFF
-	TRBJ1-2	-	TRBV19	TGTGCCAGTAGTATCCGGTACGAGGACCTCCCGTATGGCTACACCTTC	CASSIRYEDLPYGYTF
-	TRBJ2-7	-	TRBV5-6	TGTGCCAGCAGCCATCGGGACCAAGTCTTAGGGCAGTACTTC	CASSHRDQVLGQYF
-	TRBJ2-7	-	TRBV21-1	TGTGCCAGCAGGGTAACCGAGCAGTACTTC	CASRVTEQYF
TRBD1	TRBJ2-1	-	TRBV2	TGTGCCAGCAACGGACAGGGTTTGAATGAGCAGTTCTTC	CASNGQGLNEQFF
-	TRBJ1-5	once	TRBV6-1	TGTGCCAGCACCGATCCCGGGCTGCCCCAGCATTTT	CASTDPGLPQHF
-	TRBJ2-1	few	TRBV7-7	TGTGCTAGCAGCTTAGCCCCGTACAATGAGCAGTTCTTC	CASSLAPYNEQFF
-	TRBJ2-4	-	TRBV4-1	TGCGCCAGCAGCCAAGAGCGAAGGCCAACCAAAAACATTCAGTACTTC	CASSQERRPTKNIQYF
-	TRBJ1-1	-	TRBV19	TGTGCCAGTAGTAGGGCAGGGAGGACTGAAGCTTTCTTT	CASSRAGRTEAFF
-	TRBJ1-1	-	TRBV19	TGTGCCAGTAGTATAGTAGGGGTGGACACTGAAGCTTTCTTT	CASSIVGVDTEAFF
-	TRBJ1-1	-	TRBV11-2	TGTGCCAGCAGCTCCGGACAACTGAACACTGAAGCTTTCTTT	CASSSGQLNTEAFF
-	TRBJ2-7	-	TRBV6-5	TGTGCCAGCATTGCCAGGGGAATCGGCGAGCAGTACTTC	CASIARGIGEQYF
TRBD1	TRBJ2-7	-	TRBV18	TGTGCCAGCTCACCACCCCCGGGACAGGGGAAACAGGAGCAGTACTTC	CASSPPPGQGKQEQYF
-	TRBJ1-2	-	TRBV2	TGTGCCAGCAGCCCCCAAGGAATCGATGGCTACACCTTC	CASSPQGIDGYTF
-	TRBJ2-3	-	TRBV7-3	TGTGCCAGCAGCTTAAGCGAGGGAGATACGCAGTATTTT	CASSLSEGDTQYF
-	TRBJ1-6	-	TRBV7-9	TGTGCCAGCAGCCTAGGGGCCTATTTCGGGGCGACGGACAATTCACCCCTCCACTTT	CASSLGAYFGATDNSPLHF
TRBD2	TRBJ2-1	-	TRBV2	TGTGCCAGCAGGACTAGCGGGGCCTACAATGAGCAGTTCTTC	CASRTSGAYNEQFF
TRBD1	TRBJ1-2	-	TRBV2	TGTGCCAGCAGGCTACAGGGGTTCGCTTCTGGCTACACCTTC	CASRLQGFASGYTF
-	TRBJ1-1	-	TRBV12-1	TGTGCCAGCAGCTTTGATTGCCTGGAGGGGGCGGGTAGGATGAACACTGAAGCTTTCTTT	CASSFDCLEGAGRMNTEAFF
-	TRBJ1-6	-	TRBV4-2	TGTGCCAGCAGCCAAAGGGAACCGGGGGCGGATTCACCCCTCCACTTT	CASSQREPGADSPLHF
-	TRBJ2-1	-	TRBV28	TGTGCCAGCAGTTTATTGACCCGGGATGAGCAGTTCTTC	CASSLLTRDEQFF
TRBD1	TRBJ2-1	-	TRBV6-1	TGTGCCAGCAGTGAAAGAGGGGGACAGGGCTACAATGAGCAGTTCTTC	CASSERGGQGYNEQFF
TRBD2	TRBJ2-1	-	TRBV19	TGTGCCAGTAGTTCCGGACTAGCGGAGGCCTACAATGAGCAGTTCTTC	CASSSGLAEAYNEQFF
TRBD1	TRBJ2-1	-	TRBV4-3	TGCGCCAGCAGCCAGGGACAGGGCAGGAATGAGCAGTTCTTC	CASSQGQGRNEQFF
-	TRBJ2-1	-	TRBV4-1	TGCGCCAGCACCCCTGGAGCGGGTGAGCAGTTCTTC	CASTPGAGEQFF
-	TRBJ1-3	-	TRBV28	TGTGCCAGCAGTTTATTGGGCGGGACTGGAAACACCATATATTTT	CASSLLGGTGNTIYF
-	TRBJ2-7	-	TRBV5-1	TGCGCCAGCAGCGGAAACTACGAGCAGTACTTC	CASSGNYEQYF